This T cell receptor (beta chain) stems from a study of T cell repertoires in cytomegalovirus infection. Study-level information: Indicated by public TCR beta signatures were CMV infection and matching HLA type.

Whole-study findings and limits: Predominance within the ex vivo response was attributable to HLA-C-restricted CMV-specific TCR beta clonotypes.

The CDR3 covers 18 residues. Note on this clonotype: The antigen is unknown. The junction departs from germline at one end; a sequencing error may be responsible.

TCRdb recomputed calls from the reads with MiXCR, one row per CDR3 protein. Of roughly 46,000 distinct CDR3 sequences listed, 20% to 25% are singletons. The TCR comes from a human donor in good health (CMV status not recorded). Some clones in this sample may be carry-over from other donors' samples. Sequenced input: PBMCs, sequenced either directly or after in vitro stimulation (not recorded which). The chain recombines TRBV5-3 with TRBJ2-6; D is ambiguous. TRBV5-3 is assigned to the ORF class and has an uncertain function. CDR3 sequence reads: CASSLERLAGSGANVLTF. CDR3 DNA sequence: TGTGCCAGCAGCTTGGAACGTTTGGCAGGCTCTGGGGCCAACGTCCTGACTTTC.